The sequence of this T cell receptor beta chain was determined in a study of blood T cell repertoires in COVID-19. Study-level background: The United States, Italy and Spain were the sources of the acute and convalescent COVID-19 samples. Nucleic acid was either cDNA or gDNA, and it came from T cells, B-cell-depleted T cells, or PBMCs.

Germline-derived CDR1 and CDR2 are SGHDN and FVKESK. This CDR3 has 13 amino acids. To note about this clone: Sequence at one end of the junction differs from germline and may be a read error.

One Seattle source followed patients from active infection through their disease course. How the authors handled the data: Nucleated cell counts were estimated from reference gene primer amplification. Measured with immunoSEQ multiplex PCR; TCRdb has only the in-frame clones, and not every one. V, J and clone size reflect that table, while D and trimming were determined from the DNA. Counted here are about 54,000 clones, roughly 87% occurring once; the ten biggest clones make up roughly 3.9%. Specimen: peripheral blood. The TCR was taken from a middle-aged man with COVID-19, enrolled during active disease. V usage is TRBV14 and J usage is TRBJ1-2, with TRBD1 matching over 7 bases. CDR3 residues: CASSQDPDGGQSF. The DNA for the CDR3 is TGTGCCAGCAGCCAAGATCCCGACGGGGGACAGTCGTTC.